The clone carrying this TCR beta chain has ten or more counts. Its antigen is undetermined. These data originate in a study of T cell repertoires in cytomegalovirus infection. Study summary: Both a matching HLA type and CMV infection were indicated by public TCR beta signatures.

The CDR3 sequence is 14 residues long. Germline assignment: CDR1 SGHAT and CDR2 FQDESV (reference sequence). V dropped 2 bases and J dropped 1 base, with 5 bases sitting between them. Findings of the study overall: HLA-C-restricted TCR beta clonotypes specific for CMV led the ex vivo response.

TCRdb itself ran the reads through MiXCR, one entry per CDR3 protein. There are 650,000 to 850,000 distinct CDR3 sequences in the sample; approximately 32% occur only once, and around 13% lies in the top ten. Sequences were derived from cultured CD8+ T cells from PBMCs, sampled from culture after CMV antigen stimulation. This sequence originates from a human donor in good health (CMV status not recorded). Some clones in this sample may be carry-over from other donors' samples. This chain links TRBV11-1 with TRBJ2-2; D is undetermined. The CDR3 protein is CASSLSRNTGELFF. For the CDR3, the DNA is TGTGCCAGCAGCTTAAGCAGGAACACCGGGGAGCTGTTTTTT. The variable domain in full, with the rest retrieved from reference TRBV11-1 and TRBJ2-2, is EAEVAQSPRYKITEKSQAVAFWCDPISGHATLYWYRQILGQGPELLVQFQDESVVDDSQLPKDRFSAERLKGVDSTLKIQPAELGDSAMYLCASSLSRNTGELFFGEGSRLTVL.